This T cell receptor (beta chain) came from a study of T cell responses to AZD1222 COVID-19 vaccine. Study summary: Pooling was applied to second doses at about 4 or about 12 weeks. General observations from the study: At 160-218 and 743-854, vaccine-associated CD4 TCRs were dominant, and they spanned spike. Receipt of two AZD1222 doses was followed by a rise in Spike-specific TCR breadth and depth. Possibly, clonal diversity was underestimated; donors were largely white British and included more females.

Germline V gene data show CDR1 as LGHNA and CDR2 as YSLEER. V dropped 1 base and J dropped 1 base, with 16 bases sitting between them. The CDR3 loop spans 17 amino acids. Of note for this clone: The antigen is not known.

Assay used: immunoSEQ multiplex PCR; TCRdb lists only in-frame clones, some missing. The sample gives approximately 150,000 clones, 91% of which show up once; more than 1.4% is in the top ten. The receptor was isolated from an adult in good health. The rearrangement joins TRBV4-3 to TRBJ1-2; a weak D match, TRBD1 (6 bases). The material sequenced was peripheral blood, taken on day 0 of AZD1222 vaccination. In DNA, the CDR3 is TGCGCCAGCAGCCAAGTAACCCAACAGGGAAATAACTATGGCTACACCTTC. The encoded protein is CASSQVTQQGNNYGYTF.